Listed below are T cell receptor beta chains from one sample, sequenced in a study of shared clonotypes between healthy human individuals. Profiling relied on immunoSEQ multiplex PCR, and the TCRdb table lists in-frame clones only, not all of them. This table holds 2 million to 2.5 million clones, approximately 95% found once. Sequencing used naive CD4+ T cells sorted from blood. These receptor sequences come from a man between 18 and 29 years old in good health. The CDR3 runs from the conserved cysteine through the conserved F or W. D genes are given only for firm matches. The size field is filled for only some rows; it gives once, few, many or a size class.

J: TRBJ1-6; size: NA; length: 14; V: TRBV27; D: NA; CDR3: CASSFDRSNSPLHF; DNA: TGTGCCAGCAGTTTTGACAGGTCAAATTCACCCCTCCACTTT
J: TRBJ2-7; size: NA; length: 15; V: TRBV7-2; D: TRBD2; CDR3: CASSLGGSGVYEQYF; DNA: TGTGCCAGCAGCTTAGGGGGTAGCGGGGTTTACGAGCAGTACTTC
J: TRBJ2-7; size: NA; length: 14; V: TRBV14; D: NA; CDR3: CASSQRWTPYEQYF; DNA: TGTGCCAGCAGCCAACGTTGGACTCCCTACGAGCAGTACTTC
J: TRBJ2-7; size: NA; length: 14; V: TRBV10-1; D: NA; CDR3: CASSEAGKSYEQYF; DNA: TGCGCCAGCAGTGAGGCAGGGAAAAGCTACGAGCAGTACTTC
J: TRBJ1-2; size: NA; length: 15; V: TRBV6-1; D: NA; CDR3: CASTLRGPNNYGYTF; DNA: TGTGCCAGCACCCTCCGGGGGCCCAATAACTATGGCTACACCTTC
J: TRBJ1-5; size: few; length: 14; V: TRBV5-5; D: NA; CDR3: CASSLTESNQPQHF; DNA: TGTGCCAGCAGCTTGACAGAGAGCAATCAGCCCCAGCATTTT
J: TRBJ2-7; size: NA; length: 14; V: TRBV7-2; D: NA; CDR3: CASGTGTGTYEQYF; DNA: TGTGCCAGTGGAACCGGGACGGGGACCTACGAGCAGTACTTC
J: TRBJ2-7; size: NA; length: 11; V: TRBV20-1; D: NA; CDR3: CSARENQEQYF; DNA: TGCAGTGCTAGAGAAAATCAGGAGCAGTACTTC
J: TRBJ1-3; size: NA; length: 16; V: TRBV21-1; D: NA; CDR3: CASSNWTENSGNTIYF; DNA: TGTGCCAGCAGCAATTGGACGGAAAACTCTGGAAACACCATATATTTT
J: TRBJ2-7; size: NA; length: 16; V: TRBV9; D: TRBD1; CDR3: CASSPGGTGAPYEQYF; DNA: TGTGCCAGCAGCCCCGGCGGGACAGGGGCTCCCTACGAGCAGTACTTC
J: TRBJ2-5; size: NA; length: 15; V: TRBV25-1; D: NA; CDR3: CASSGVRGYQETQYF; DNA: TGTGCCAGCAGTGGGGTACGAGGGTACCAAGAGACCCAGTACTTC
J: TRBJ2-1; size: NA; length: 16; V: TRBV10-3; D: NA; CDR3: CAITSYGGSSYNEQFF; DNA: TGTGCCATCACCAGCTACGGAGGGAGCTCCTACAATGAGCAGTTCTTC
J: TRBJ2-7; size: NA; length: 15; V: TRBV7-2; D: TRBD2; CDR3: CASSLSGSGIYEQYF; DNA: TGTGCCAGCAGCTTAAGCGGGAGTGGGATCTACGAGCAGTACTTC
J: TRBJ2-1; size: NA; length: 17; V: TRBV10-2; D: TRBD2; CDR3: CASSLPSTSGSYNEQFF; DNA: TGCGCCAGCAGCCTACCCTCGACTAGCGGGAGTTACAATGAGCAGTTCTTC
J: TRBJ1-2; size: once; length: 11; V: TRBV10-2; D: NA; CDR3: CASSGDYGYTF; DNA: TGCGCCAGCAGTGGGGACTATGGCTACACCTTC
J: TRBJ1-1; size: NA; length: 13; V: TRBV19; D: NA; CDR3: CASRTPANTEAFF; DNA: TGTGCCAGTAGGACCCCCGCTAACACTGAAGCTTTCTTT
J: TRBJ1-2; size: NA; length: 17; V: TRBV4-1; D: NA; CDR3: CASSQDPRGTDRYGYTF; DNA: TGCGCCAGCAGCCAAGATCCCCGGGGGACCGATAGGTATGGCTACACCTTC
J: TRBJ1-5; size: NA; length: 14; V: TRBV6-5; D: NA; CDR3: CASSYGQLNQPQHF; DNA: TGTGCCAGCAGTTACGGACAGCTGAATCAGCCCCAGCATTTT
J: TRBJ1-3; size: once; length: 13; V: TRBV30; D: NA; CDR3: CAWGGVSGNTIYF; DNA: TGTGCCTGGGGCGGGGTCTCTGGAAACACCATATATTTT
J: TRBJ1-6; size: NA; length: 15; V: TRBV6-5; D: NA; CDR3: CASRASTGLYSPLHF; DNA: TGTGCCAGCAGGGCCTCCACGGGACTCTATTCACCCCTCCACTTT
J: TRBJ1-2; size: NA; length: 15; V: TRBV5-1; D: TRBD1; CDR3: CASSRTGQGNYGYTF; DNA: TGCGCCAGCAGCAGAACGGGACAGGGAAACTATGGCTACACCTTC
J: TRBJ2-5; size: NA; length: 15; V: TRBV18; D: TRBD2; CDR3: CASSILAGYEETQYF; DNA: TGTGCCAGCTCAATACTAGCGGGATACGAGGAGACCCAGTACTTC
J: TRBJ2-1; size: NA; length: 18; V: TRBV29-1; D: TRBD2; CDR3: CSVVWLAGGRRGNNEQFF; DNA: TGCAGCGTTGTTTGGCTAGCGGGGGGGCGCCGGGGTAACAATGAGCAGTTCTTC